This T cell receptor beta chain was captured in a study of blood T cell repertoires in COVID-19. On the study more broadly: Samples came from the United States, Italy and Spain, spanning acute and convalescent COVID-19. PBMCs, B-cell-depleted T cells, or T cells were the source of the cDNA or gDNA that made up the material.

The CDR3 covers 13 residues. Germline values: CDR1 LNHDA, CDR2 SQIVND (reference sequence). Trimming left V 6 bases short and J 3 bases short, with 8 bases between. Per the authors' pipeline: Scientists estimated how many nucleated cells there were by amplifying reference gene primers. Clones were read by immunoSEQ multiplex PCR, and TCRdb kept only the in-frame ones, dropping some. Clone size and the V and J calls come from that table; the DNA yielded D and trimming. The data show tens of thousands of clones, with roughly 85% seen just once and roughly 5.6% held by the top ten. The chain joins TRBV19 to TRBJ2-2; D might be TRBD1 (6 bases). This sequence originates from a human donor in a cohort sampled during active COVID-19. Sequenced: peripheral blood. The CDR3 loop reads CASRRTDTGELFF. Here the CDR3 DNA reads TGTGCCAGTAGACGGACAGACACCGGGGAGCTGTTTTTT.